This TCR beta chain was identified during a study of CD8 T cells in Susac syndrome. CD8+ and CD4+ T cells taken from blood had their TCR beta sequenced. The multiple sclerosis controls comprised treatment-naive patients whose relapsing-remitting disease was stable or active. Negative isolation yielded CD8+ and CD4+ T cells; FACS enriched TEMRA cells. Reverse transcription of about 0.5 to 1 ug RNA used random hexamers. TCR beta CDR3 was amplified by immunoSEQ covering 54 Vbeta and 13 Jbeta. TCRdb ran MiXCR on the immunoSEQ multiplex PCR reads and lists one entry per CDR3 protein. The profile covers under 550,000 distinct CDR3 sequences, with 85% appearing a single time and roughly 0.1% taken by the ten largest. The germline gives CDR1 MGHRA, CDR2 YSYEKL. The CDR3 loop spans 15 amino acids. Unmatched junction bases numbered 6, after V lost 1 base and J lost 6 bases.

The chain combines TRBV4-1 with TRBJ2-7; 10 bases are a match to TRBD1. The sequencing sample was made of CD8+ T cells from PBMCs. This clonotype was obtained from a human donor with multiple sclerosis. The CDR3 region has the DNA TGCGCCAGCAGCCAAGGGACAGGGGGGATCGGCGAGCAGTACTTC. Protein sequence: CASSQGTGGIGEQYF.